The 32 T cell receptor beta chains given below trace back to one sample, sequenced in a study of response to subunit inactivated influenza vaccine. TCRdb recomputed calls from the RT-PCR reads with MiXCR, one row per CDR3 protein. The data contain 250,000 to 350,000 distinct CDR3 sequences, over 20% of them singletons. This specimen was PBMCs from blood, taken around 22 months after vaccination. The receptor source for this set is a man aged 50 to 69 who received an inactivated influenza vaccine.

The rearrangement uses TRBV28 and TRBJ2-1; 8 bases line up with TRBD1. Germline V gene sequence: CDR1 MDHEN, CDR2 SYDVKM. Trimming cost V 8 bases and J 6 bases; bases outside gene matches: 6. This CDR3 is 13 amino acids long. The CDR3 here is CASLQGGGNEQFF. The CDR3 coding sequence is TGTGCCAGCCTACAGGGGGGAGGCAATGAGCAGTTCTTC.

A few counts support this clonotype. The chain joins TRBV6-5 to TRBJ1-4, with D possibly TRBD1 on 5 matching bases. With 2 bases removed from V and 3 bases from J, the gap between germline ends came to 13 bases. CDR3 length equals 16 residues. Germline lookup yields CDR1 MNHEY and CDR2 SVGAGI. CDR3 sequence: CASSYRLSGSNEKLFF. The DNA for the CDR3 is TGTGCCAGCAGTTACCGCCTTTCAGGGTCTAATGAAAAACTGTTTTTT.

Remarks on this clonotype: Relative to the germline gene, one junction end is altered; a read error may explain this. The gene calls are TRBV20-1 and TRBJ2-3; possibly TRBD2 for D (6 bases). The CDR3 length is 16 residues. Per germline, CDR1 DFQATT and CDR2 SNEGSKA (reference sequence). In DNA, the CDR3 is TGCAGTACTAGCCCCGTATACCGGGCAAGCACAGATACGCAGTATTTT. Protein product: CSTSPVYRASTDTQYF.

This clonotype was seen a few times. The chain joins TRBV20-1 to TRBJ1-2; no firm D call. With 1 base removed from V and 6 bases from J, the gap between germline ends came to 9 bases. The CDR3 runs 12 residues. CDR1 and CDR2 from the germline V gene are DFQATT and SNEGSKA (reference sequence). DNA of the CDR3: TGCAGTGCTAGAGGAGGGTCGGATGGCTACACCTTC. Amino acid sequence: CSARGGSDGYTF.

This chain uses TRBV4-3 with TRBJ2-2; D may match TRBD1 or TRBD2 (5 bases each). Germline assignment: CDR1 LGHNA and CDR2 YSLEER. The CDR3 has 17 residues. V shed 2 bases and J shed 0 bases, with 13 bases lying between them. The CDR3 DNA reads TGCGCCAGCAGCCAACGGGCCGGGACGTCGAACACCGGGGAGCTGTTTTTT. Protein sequence: CASSQRAGTSNTGELFF.

The chain employs TRBV7-2 and TRBJ2-5; possible D gene TRBD2, 6 bases. Trimming stripped 3 bases from V and 5 bases from J, with 16 bases between. Per the germline V gene, CDR1 is SGHTA and CDR2 is FQGNSA. The CDR3 runs 15 residues. Written as DNA, the CDR3 is TGTGCCAGCAGCTTGGGAGGCAGGGTGTCGGAGACCCAGTACTTC. Translating it yields CASSLGGRVSETQYF.

This clonotype has more than one count but fewer than ten. The genes are TRBV24-1 and TRBJ2-3; 11 bases fit TRBD2. This CDR3 is built from 14 residues. Unmatched junction bases numbered 6, after V lost 3 bases and J lost 11 bases. The germline gives CDR1 KGHDR, CDR2 SFDVKD. The CDR3 reads CATSDTLAGGVQYF. The DNA for the CDR3 is TGTGCCACCAGTGATACGCTAGCGGGGGGAGTGCAGTATTTT.

This clonotype was counted a few times. The chain couples TRBV28 to TRBJ2-5; the D gene is possibly TRBD1 (6 bases). This CDR3 has 15 amino acids. V shed 1 base and J shed 1 base, with 10 bases lying between them. The V gene's germline CDR1 is MDHEN and CDR2 SYDVKM. CDR3 nucleotide sequence: TGTGCCAGCAGTTTATCAGGGGCGTTCCAAGAGACCCAGTACTTC. It encodes CASSLSGAFQETQYF.

This clonotype was detected many times. V is TRBV15 and J is TRBJ1-5; a weak D match, TRBD1 (6 bases). Trimming left V 4 bases short and J 7 bases short, with 20 bases between. The CDR3 loop spans 16 amino acids. Looked up from germline, CDR1 is LNHNV and CDR2 is YYDKDF (reference sequence). The CDR3 DNA follows: TGTGCCACCAGCAACTCGTGGTACAGGGCCTCGCAGCCCCAGCATTTT. Protein: CATSNSWYRASQPQHF.

The J gene is TRBJ2-5, the V gene TRBV4-3, with 9 bases identical to TRBD1. This CDR3 is 16 amino acids long. V lost 1 base to trimming and J lost 5 bases; unmatched junction nucleotides: 8. Germline-derived CDR1 and CDR2 are LGHNA and YSLEER. CDR3 in amino acids: CASSQGHRGLEETQYF. CDR3 DNA: TGCGCCAGCAGCCAAGGTCACAGGGGGCTCGAGGAGACCCAGTACTTC.

The chain has TRBV27 and TRBJ1-1; TRBD1 might be the D (5 bases). V was trimmed by 2 bases and J by 5 bases, leaving 12 bases between them. CDR1 is MNHEY and CDR2 is SMNVEV in the germline V gene (reference sequence). The CDR3 loop spans 14 amino acids. In DNA, the CDR3 is TGTGCCAGCAGTTTAGGTATTTGGGGGACTGAAGCTTTCTTT. It yields the protein CASSLGIWGTEAFF.

This clonotype was counted only a few times. The genes are TRBV5-1 and TRBJ2-3, with TRBD2 as a possible D gene (5 bases). In germline, CDR1 is SGHRS, CDR2 YFSETQ. The CDR3 sequence is 16 residues long. Trimming left V 5 bases short and J 11 bases short, with 27 bases between. Here the CDR3 DNA reads TGCGCCAGCAGTTTAAGCCCGGCGGACCGGGGTATTAGGCAGTATTTT. Amino acids: CASSLSPADRGIRQYF.

This clonotype was seen more than once but under ten times. J is TRBJ2-5 and V is TRBV7-9; D is unclear. V was shortened by 0 bases and J by 7 bases, with 12 bases between the two germline ends. Germline CDR1 SEHNR, CDR2 FQNEAQ (reference sequence). This CDR3 spans 14 amino acids. As DNA, the CDR3 is TGTGCCAGCAGCTTAGCCGCCGTGATGGGGACCCAGTACTTC. Translating gives CASSLAAVMGTQYF.

CDR3 bases: TGTGCCAGCAGTTACTCTGGCGGCTTGAACACTGAAGCTTTCTTT. Its protein is CASSYSGGLNTEAFF. The gene calls are TRBV6-5 and TRBJ1-1; D gene unclear. Per germline, CDR1 MNHEY and CDR2 SVGAGI. This CDR3 comprises 15 residues. Trimming removed 0 bases from V and 0 bases from J, with 8 bases in between.

This clonotype was found a few times. The chain recombines TRBV20-1 with TRBJ1-2; unclear D gene. The CDR3 is 13 amino acids. The ends were cut back, 4 bases at V and 10 bases at J, with 19 bases in the middle. Germline CDR1 DFQATT, CDR2 SNEGSKA (reference sequence). CDR3 sequence (DNA): TGCAGTGCTATCCAAGAAGGGTATGGGAACTACACCTTC. It is translated as CSAIQEGYGNYTF.

The sample holds many counts of this clonotype. This chain joins TRBV29-1 and TRBJ1-1; D uncertain. Germline CDR1 and CDR2: SQVTM and ANQGSEA. This CDR3 comprises 12 residues. V lost 4 bases and J 2 bases, leaving 8 bases between the germline ends. The CDR3 here is CSVVVRNTEAFF. CDR3 DNA sequence: TGCAGCGTTGTAGTCCGCAACACTGAAGCTTTCTTT.

V gene TRBV28 combines with J gene TRBJ1-1; D not certain. The germline V gene has CDR1 MDHEN and CDR2 SYDVKM. The CDR3 extends over 16 amino acids. Trimming took 7 bases from V and 0 from J, leaving 18 bases between them. The CDR3 here is CASTDGLLKMNTEAFF. The CDR3 DNA sequence: TGTGCCAGCACTGACGGGCTACTAAAGATGAACACTGAAGCTTTCTTT. The whole variable domain, remainder taken from reference TRBV28 and TRBJ1-1, is DVKVTQSSRYLVKRTGEKVFLECVQDMDHENMFWYRQDPGLGLRLIYFSYDVKMKEKGDIPEGYSVSREKKERFSLILESASTNQTSMYLCASTDGLLKMNTEAFFGQGTRLTVV.

This clonotype was counted only a few times. V and J are TRBV21-1 and TRBJ1-1. TRBV21-1 is a documented pseudogene. The CDR3 loop spans 15 amino acids. The CDR3 region is CASSKAKVSDTEAFF. The CDR3 DNA reads as TGTGCCAGCAGCAAAGCCAAAGTAAGCGACACTGAAGCTTTCTTT.

The CDR3 sequence is CASIGTLAANTGELFF. The CDR3 DNA reads as TGTGCCAGCATAGGTACCCTAGCGGCGAACACCGGGGAGCTGTTTTTT. This rearrangement joins TRBV6-2 or TRBV6-3 to TRBJ2-2, with 7 bases lining up with TRBD2. With V trimmed by 7 bases and J by 0 bases, 8 bases remained unmatched. Germline V gene lookup returns CDR1 MNHEY and CDR2 SVGEGT. This CDR3 is 16 amino acids long.

This chain connects TRBV6-1 to TRBJ1-5, with unresolved D. Germline CDR1 reads MNHNS; CDR2 reads SASEGT. V lost 6 bases and J 7 bases, leaving 19 bases between the germline ends. The CDR3 is 15 residues long. Here the CDR3 reads CASSPGPQFGQPQHF. The CDR3 DNA follows: TGTGCCAGCAGCCCCGGGCCCCAATTTGGGCAGCCCCAGCATTTT.

The chain uses TRBV3-1 and TRBJ2-7; D is uncertain. CDR3 length: 12 amino acids. In germline, CDR1 is LGHDT, CDR2 YNNKEL (reference sequence). The V gene lost 3 bases and the J gene lost 2 bases, with 5 bases spanning the gap. CDR3 sequence (DNA): TGTGCCAGCAGCCAGGAGACCTACGAGCAGTACTTC. Encoded protein: CASSQETYEQYF.

There are a few counts of this clonotype. This chain joins TRBV7-3 and TRBJ1-1; D unresolved. The germline V and J ends were trimmed by 2 bases and 7 bases, with 11 bases remaining between them. Germline lookup yields CDR1 SGHTA and CDR2 FQGTGA. This CDR3 region has 13 residues. This CDR3 reads CASSLSRKDEAFF. DNA of the CDR3: TGTGCCAGCAGCTTATCGCGCAAGGATGAAGCTTTCTTT.

This clonotype turned up a few times. The rearrangement links TRBV7-9 to TRBJ1-5, with D hard to call. The germline V and J ends were trimmed by 1 base and 0 bases, with 10 bases remaining between them. The germline gives CDR1 SEHNR, CDR2 FQNEAQ (reference sequence). The length of the CDR3 is 16 residues. The CDR3 spells CASSLGRDYSNQPQHF. The CDR3 DNA sequence: TGTGCCAGCAGCTTAGGCCGGGATTATAGCAATCAGCCCCAGCATTTT.

V usage is TRBV14 and J usage is TRBJ2-3; D not resolved. Trimming took 0 bases from V and 4 from J, leaving 8 bases between them. Germline V lookup: CDR1 SGHDN, CDR2 FVKESK. The CDR3 is 14 residues long. The CDR3 DNA is TGTGCCAGCAGCCAAGAAATAGCCGCAGATACGCAGTATTTT. Translating it yields CASSQEIAADTQYF.

This clonotype was detected ten times or more. The chain employs TRBV6-5 and TRBJ2-3; no firm D call. The ends were cut back, 4 bases at V and 0 bases at J, with 17 bases in the middle. Germline values: CDR1 MNHEY, CDR2 SVGAGI. The CDR3 is 17 amino acids. The CDR3 region is CASSSWPPTASTDTQYF. The CDR3 bases are TGTGCCAGCAGTTCCTGGCCCCCCACAGCTAGCACAGATACGCAGTATTTT.

This clonotype came up a few times. V gene TRBV12-3 or TRBV12-4 combines with J gene TRBJ2-6; D remains unclear. The CDR3 extends over 13 amino acids. Trimming stripped 8 bases from V and 0 bases from J, with 5 bases between. The CDR3, as DNA: TGTGCCAGCGGGGACTCTGGGGCCAACGTCCTGACTTTC. It is translated as CASGDSGANVLTF.

This clonotype was picked up a small number of times. The chain is built from TRBV18 and TRBJ2-1; 13 positions match TRBD2. The V segment lost 2 bases and the J segment 0 bases; nucleotides outside the gene matches: 4. CDR1 and CDR2 (germline): KGHSH, LQKENI. This CDR3 is 18 amino acids long. The DNA for the CDR3 is TGTGCCAGCTCACCAAGACTAGCGGGGGGTAGCTCCTACAATGAGCAGTTCTTC. Its protein is CASSPRLAGGSSYNEQFF. Variable domain in full (rest from reference TRBV18 and TRBJ2-1): NAGVMQNPRHLVRRRGQEARLRCSPMKGHSHVYWYRQLPEEGLKFMVYLQKENIIDESGMPKERFSAEFPKEGPSILRIQQVVRGDSAAYFCASSPRLAGGSSYNEQFFGPGTRLTVL.

This rearrangement joins TRBV6-5 to TRBJ2-2, with D perhaps TRBD1 or TRBD2 (5 bases each). Per the germline V gene, CDR1 is MNHEY and CDR2 is SVGAGI. The CDR3 runs 17 residues. The V gene lost 2 bases and the J gene lost 2 bases, with 15 bases spanning the gap. Here the CDR3 reads CASSYTSAGANTGELFF. CDR3 nucleotide sequence: TGTGCCAGCAGTTACACCTCCGCCGGGGCTAACACCGGGGAGCTGTTTTTT.

V gene TRBV4-2 combines with J gene TRBJ1-2; D unclear. The length of the CDR3 is 15 residues. V lost 0 bases to trimming and J lost 2 bases, with 10 bases between them. Germline loops: CDR1 LGHNA, CDR2 YNFKEQ. CDR3: CASSQDRGWNYGYTF. The CDR3, as DNA: TGTGCCAGCAGCCAAGATCGGGGATGGAACTATGGCTACACCTTC.

This clonotype was counted between two and nine times. The V call is TRBV20-1, the J call TRBJ1-1, with D possibly TRBD1 on 5 matching bases. In germline, CDR1 is DFQATT, CDR2 SNEGSKA (reference sequence). Trimming left V 2 bases short and J 5 bases short, with 9 bases between. The CDR3 totals 12 residues. The CDR3 here is CSARPGQTEAFF. As DNA, the CDR3 is TGCAGTGCTAGACCGGGGCAAACTGAAGCTTTCTTT.

The chain carries TRBV12-3 or TRBV12-4 and TRBJ2-1; 7 bases agree with TRBD2. The V gene end was trimmed by 6 bases and the J gene end by 5 bases; junction bases not matched to a gene: 16. CDR3 length: 17 residues. In DNA form, the CDR3 reads TGTGCCAGCAGCCCCCCGGGGGAGGGATGGGGTAACAATGAGCAGTTCTTC. Translating gives CASSPPGEGWGNNEQFF.

J is TRBJ1-4 and V is TRBV15; D is perhaps TRBD1 (5 bases). This CDR3 contains 19 residues. Per the germline V gene, CDR1 is LNHNV and CDR2 is YYDKDF (reference sequence). V was shortened by 1 base and J by 3 bases, with 21 bases between the two germline ends. CDR3 nucleotides: TGTGCCACCAGCAGAGGGGGGTCCAGGGTGCGGGCGTCTAATGAAAAACTGTTTTTT. Encoded protein: CATSRGGSRVRASNEKLFF. Full variable domain (remainder filled in from reference TRBV15 and TRBJ1-4): DAMVIQNPRYQVTQFGKPVTLSCSQTLNHNVMYWYQQKSSQAPKLLFHYYDKDFNNEADTPDNFQSRRPNTSFCFLDIRSPGLGDTAMYLCATSRGGSRVRASNEKLFFGSGTQLSVL.